This T cell receptor beta chain was identified in a study of T cell changes during pregnancy in multiple sclerosis. The V gene's germline CDR1 is MRHNA and CDR2 SNTAGT. The CDR3 has 17 amino acids. With 2 bases clipped from V and 6 bases from J, the junction kept 7 bases outside the gene matches. Sequenced by immunoSEQ multiplex PCR; TCRdb stores in-frame clones only, minus some. There are roughly 40,000 clones in the sample; roughly 84% occur only once, and approximately 4% lies in the top ten. This TCR came from a female donor with multiple sclerosis, enrolled in a pregnancy study. J is TRBJ2-2 and V is TRBV6-4, with 12 bases matching TRBD2. The sample consisted of CD8+ T cells from peripheral blood mononuclear cells, taken in the first trimester of pregnancy. The CDR3 protein is CASSDETSGGSSGELFF. CDR3 nucleotide sequence: TGTGCCAGCAGTGACGAGACTAGCGGGGGTTCATCCGGGGAGCTGTTTTTT.